This T cell receptor (beta chain) was identified during a study of radiotherapy plus CTLA-4 blockade in lung cancer (dated by TCRdb to 2017 to 2018). Regarding the complete study: Among enrolled patients, about 17% had an objective response and roughly 31% reached disease control.

The library relied on the immunoSEQ multiplex PCR assay. TCRdb holds this immuneACCESS table with in-frame rearrangements only. Some clones are missing; in checked studies, unresolved V genes explain under half, and the rest has no known cause. The sample data list some 34,000 clones, and roughly 72% of these were observed just once. The top ten clonotypes cover roughly 10% of the sample. Beyond this particular receptor, the publication reports: After treatment with radiotherapy and ipilimumab, TCR clones that originated in tumors expanded in peripheral blood. The strongest predictors of response, as reported, were early dynamic changes in blood T cell clones along with a rise in serum interferon-beta after radiation.

Focal radiation therapy combined with CTLA-4 blockade (ipilimumab) was tested in patients with chemo-refractory metastatic non-small-cell lung cancer. This clone was observed many times. Its antigen has not been determined. No base qualities exist here, and no much larger clone lies one base off it. The source material was peripheral blood, sampled from a patient treated with radiotherapy plus ipilimumab. The TCR was taken from a human donor with non-small cell lung cancer who had stable disease on radiotherapy plus ipilimumab.

The nucleotide sequence reads as follows: TGTGCCAGCAGCCAACAGGCACCCTATAATTCACCCCTCCACTTT. It is translated as CASSQQAPYNSPLHF. The sequence joins TRBV7-2 to TRBJ1-6; the D region possibly corresponds to TRBD1 (5 bases align). The junction shows trimming of 5 bases on V and 2 bases on J, plus 10 bases between the germline ends. Reading from cysteine to phenylalanine, the CDR3 counts 15 amino acids. Here the CDR3 DNA is all that survives: 45 bases in frame from base 1. From the germline V gene, CDR1 is SGHTA and CDR2 is FQGNSA.